The present TCR beta chain was sequenced within a study of blood T cell repertoires in COVID-19. Background on the study: The United States, Italy and Spain supplied acute and convalescent COVID-19 samples. From T cells, B-cell-depleted T cells, or PBMCs came the material, which was cDNA or gDNA.

This clone is a singleton in its sample. Authors' analysis steps: Reference gene primer amplification gave nucleated cell count estimates. Generated by immunoSEQ multiplex PCR, the TCRdb table keeps only in-frame clones and is missing some. The V and J calls and clone size are taken from that table; D and trimming were inferred from the DNA. The sample lists 150,000 to 200,000 clones, around 86% occurring once. This TCR came from a woman under 40 with active or convalescent COVID-19. Source material: peripheral blood.

For the CDR3, the DNA is TGTGCCAGCAGTGTGTCAGCAGGATCGAGTGGCTACACCTTC. This encodes CASSVSAGSSGYTF. The chain recombines TRBV2 with TRBJ1-2, with D unclear. Trimming cost V 4 bases and J 7 bases, with 16 bases left between them. The length of the CDR3 is 14 residues. Germline V gene sequence: CDR1 SNHLY, CDR2 FYNNEI.